These 25 T cell receptor beta chains originate from one sample sequenced in a study of T cells in Graves' hyperthyroidism and ophthalmopathy. The source material, RNA transcripts, was used to amplify TCR beta CDR3 regions. The HTBI set primed first-round TCR CDR3 RT-PCR. TCRdb called the multiplex PCR reads again in MiXCR, with one record for every CDR3 protein. Of hundreds of thousands of distinct CDR3 sequences listed, 30% to 40% are singletons. The sample consisted of blood. These receptors originate from a woman in her forties with Graves' hyperthyroidism.

There are many counts of this clonotype. J is TRBJ1-6 and V is TRBV12-3 or TRBV12-4; the D gene is possibly TRBD1 (5 bases). Trimming pared 3 bases from V and 8 bases from J, leaving 14 bases between. The CDR3 consists of 15 residues. In nucleotides, the CDR3 is TGTGCCAGCAGTTTCGGAGGGGCGAGGGATTCACCCCTCCACTTT. Amino acids: CASSFGGARDSPLHF.

The V call is TRBV12-3 or TRBV12-4, the J call TRBJ1-2, with 8 bases aligning to TRBD1. After removal of 5 bases from V and 4 bases from J, the junction contained 9 bases not matched to a gene. This CDR3 is 15 amino acids long. The CDR3 loop reads CASSPRKDRVYGYTF. The CDR3 DNA reads TGTGCCAGCAGTCCCAGAAAGGACAGGGTCTATGGCTACACCTTC.

This clonotype was recorded a few times. The genes are TRBV20-1 and TRBJ2-2; D may match TRBD1 or TRBD2 (6 bases each). With 1 base removed from V and 4 bases from J, the gap between germline ends came to 19 bases. The CDR3 covers 17 residues. Germline V lookup: CDR1 DFQATT, CDR2 SNEGSKA (reference sequence). CDR3 bases: TGCAGTGCTAGAGTCCCGGGGGCAGGGCCTACCACCGGGGAGCTGTTTTTT. This encodes CSARVPGAGPTTGELFF.

This clonotype showed up many times. The chain combines TRBV20-1 with TRBJ2-5; 8 bases map to TRBD2. CDR3 length equals 16 residues. Germline values: CDR1 DFQATT, CDR2 SNEGSKA (reference sequence). J was trimmed by 5 bases and V by 6 bases; bases with no gene match: 17. CDR3 sequence (DNA): TGCAGTGCCCGAGCGATACAAGCGGGAGTCGGGGAGACCCAGTACTTC. Protein: CSARAIQAGVGETQYF.

This clonotype has at least ten counts. The CDR3 DNA reads as TGCAGCGTTGGACTAGCGGGAGGCCAAGAGACCCAGTACTTC. It specifies CSVGLAGGQETQYF. The chain carries TRBV29-1 and TRBJ2-5, with 13 bases fitting TRBD2. The CDR3 is 14 residues long. V trimming: 4 bases; J trimming: 1 base; junction bases outside the gene matches: 0. Germline V CDR1 and CDR2: SQVTM, ANQGSEA. The full variable domain, its missing parts supplied by reference TRBV29-1 and TRBJ2-5, is SAVISQKPSRDICQRGTSLTIQCQVDSQVTMMFWYRQQPGQSLTLIATANQGSEATYESGFVIDKFPISRPNLTFSTLTVSNMSPEDSSIYLCSVGLAGGQETQYFGPGTRLLVL.

A note on this clonotype: This may arise from a read error, as a much more abundant clone is one base away. The rearrangement links TRBV25-1 to TRBJ1-5; perhaps TRBD1 as D (5 bases). Deletions cut 7 bases from V and 2 bases from J, with 9 bases between. The CDR3 covers 13 residues. CDR1 and CDR2 (germline): MGHDK, SYGVNS. CDR3 residues: CASMGGGNQPQHF. DNA of the CDR3: TGTGCCAGCATGGGGGGTGGCAATCAGCCCCAGCATTTT.

The chain uses TRBV6-1 and TRBJ2-2; D not resolved. Trimming took 2 bases from V and 6 from J, leaving 7 bases between them. The germline gives CDR1 MNHNS, CDR2 SASEGT. The CDR3 contains 13 residues. The CDR3, as DNA: TGTGCCAGCAGTGAATGGGTTGCCGGGGAGCTGTTTTTT. This sequence encodes CASSEWVAGELFF.

As regards this clonotype: In this CDR3 the conserved last residue, phenylalanine or tryptophan, is missing, so a read error is likely. The DNA is left out, because the CDR3 cannot be placed on it with certainty; the CDR3 is given as TCRdb lists it. V is TRBV3-1 and J is TRBJ2-7; the D call TRBD1 from the table was never checked on the DNA. The CDR3 spans 11 amino acids, including both terminal residues. CDR1 LGHDT and CDR2 YNNKEL come from the germline V gene (reference sequence). The CDR3: CASSQDKTGTA.

This clonotype was found a few times. This chain joins TRBV20-1 and TRBJ2-3; D is perhaps TRBD1 (5 bases). V shed 6 bases and J shed 5 bases, with 9 bases lying between them. Germline lookup yields CDR1 DFQATT and CDR2 SNEGSKA (reference sequence). The CDR3 is 11 residues long. The CDR3 DNA reads as TGCAGTGCAGGGGCTGGAGATACGCAGTATTTT. It codes for CSAGAGDTQYF.

The sample holds a few counts of this clonotype. The rearrangement uses TRBV7-9 and TRBJ1-2; D is perhaps TRBD1 (5 bases). CDR3 length: 17 residues. Germline lookup yields CDR1 SEHNR and CDR2 FQNEAQ (reference sequence). V was pared by 5 bases and J by 4 bases, with 23 bases between. The CDR3 spells CASSLKGGGARGYGYTF. For the CDR3, the DNA is TGTGCCAGCAGCCTCAAGGGTGGAGGGGCGCGGGGCTATGGCTACACCTTC.

The chain uses TRBV3-1 and TRBJ1-2; 7 bases match TRBD1. Germline trimming cut 7 bases from V and 5 bases from J; bases unmatched to any gene: 1. There are 11 residues in the CDR3. The germline V gene encodes CDR1 LGHDT and CDR2 YNNKEL (reference sequence). The CDR3, as DNA: TGTGCCAGCAAGGGGGCTTATGGCTACACCTTC. Its translation: CASKGAYGYTF. Looking up the rest from reference TRBV3-1 and TRBJ1-2 gives the full variable domain: DTAVSQTPKYLVTQMGNDKSIKCEQNLGHDTMYWYKQDSKKFLKIMFSYNNKELIINETVPNRFSPKSPDKAHLNLHINSLELGDSAVYFCASKGAYGYTFGSGTRLTVV.

Concerning this clonotype itself: A much larger clone is a single base away; this may be a read error. The rearrangement uses TRBV6-5 and TRBJ2-7; perhaps TRBD1 as D (5 bases). The CDR3 spans 16 residues. The germline CDR1 and CDR2 sequences are MNHEY and SVGAGI. In nucleotides, the CDR3 is TGTGCCAGCAGTTACTCACGATTCTACAGGAGCTACAAGCAGTACTTC. Its translation is CASSYSRFYRSYKQYF.

V is TRBV7-2 and J is TRBJ1-1; no firm D call. Trimming removed 3 bases from V and 5 bases from J, with 10 bases in between. CDR1 SGHTA and CDR2 FQGNSA come from the germline V gene. This CDR3 contains 13 residues. CDR3 in amino acids: CASSFGSATEAFF. CDR3 DNA: TGTGCCAGCAGCTTTGGGTCAGCGACTGAAGCTTTCTTT.

The J gene is TRBJ2-7, the V gene TRBV7-9; 11 positions agree with TRBD2. This CDR3 is built from 16 residues. Germline values: CDR1 SEHNR, CDR2 FQNEAQ (reference sequence). Trimming cost V 7 bases and J 7 bases; bases outside gene matches: 15. The CDR3 sequence is CASTLRLAGTYGEQYF. DNA for the CDR3: TGTGCCAGCACCCTGCGACTAGCGGGGACCTACGGGGAGCAGTACTTC.

The rearrangement links TRBV9 to TRBJ1-5; 8 bases agree with TRBD1. The CDR3 consists of 15 residues. Germline V lookup: CDR1 SGDLS, CDR2 YYNGEE. V shed 6 bases and J 4 bases; nucleotides not matched to a gene: 9. The CDR3 loop reads CASTPTGGDNQPQHF. The CDR3 bases are TGTGCCAGCACCCCCACAGGGGGAGATAATCAGCCCCAGCATTTT.

At least ten counts were recorded for this clonotype. The chain carries TRBV29-1 and TRBJ2-6; D is ambiguous. CDR1 is SQVTM and CDR2 is ANQGSEA in the germline V gene. Trimming took 4 bases from V and 0 from J, leaving 10 bases between them. This CDR3 is built from 15 residues. CDR3 region: CSVGKDGSGANVLTF. The CDR3 bases are TGCAGCGTTGGAAAGGACGGCTCTGGGGCCAACGTCCTGACTTTC.

CDR3 bases: TGTGCCAGCAGTTTATTCGGCAGCGGGGAGACCCAGTACTTC. Encoded protein: CASSLFGSGETQYF. The chain carries TRBV27 and TRBJ2-5; TRBD2 is a possible D gene (6 bases). The ends were cut back, 1 base at V and 5 bases at J, with 11 bases in the middle. CDR1 MNHEY and CDR2 SMNVEV come from the germline V gene (reference sequence). This CDR3 spans 14 amino acids.

This clonotype was counted ten times or more. The chain joins TRBV29-1 to TRBJ1-5; D is unresolved. The CDR3 extends over 17 amino acids. Germline CDR1 is SQVTM and CDR2 is ANQGSEA. V lost 4 bases and J 0 bases, leaving 19 bases between the germline ends. The CDR3 DNA reads as TGCAGCGTTGTTTTTCATTCGTCCGCCGATAGCAATCAGCCCCAGCATTTT. This codes for CSVVFHSSADSNQPQHF.

This clonotype has a handful of counts. The V gene is TRBV29-1, the J gene TRBJ1-5, with D possibly being TRBD1 (5 bases). The V end was cut by 4 bases, the J end by 5 bases, with 18 bases between. Germline loops: CDR1 SQVTM, CDR2 ANQGSEA. The CDR3 spans 15 residues. CDR3 in amino acids: CSVVLGGDGHQPQHF. CDR3 DNA sequence: TGCAGCGTTGTGCTAGGAGGGGACGGCCATCAGCCCCAGCATTTT. The entire variable domain, with the rest obtained from reference TRBV29-1 and TRBJ1-5, is as follows: SAVISQKPSRDICQRGTSLTIQCQVDSQVTMMFWYRQQPGQSLTLIATANQGSEATYESGFVIDKFPISRPNLTFSTLTVSNMSPEDSSIYLCSVVLGGDGHQPQHFGDGTRLSIL.

This clonotype was counted at least ten times. The J gene is TRBJ1-2, the V gene TRBV2; no clear D. CDR3 length: 13 amino acids. Germline-derived CDR1 and CDR2 are SNHLY and FYNNEI. V lost 7 bases and J lost 0, with 9 bases in between. CDR3 in amino acids: CASIEEANYGYTF. The CDR3 DNA reads as TGTGCCAGCATCGAGGAAGCTAACTATGGCTACACCTTC.

This clonotype showed up just a few times. The chain has TRBV13 and TRBJ2-7; D remains unclear. The CDR3 has 13 residues. Trimming pared 5 bases from V and 5 bases from J, leaving 13 bases between. Germline CDR1 reads PRHDT; CDR2 reads FYEKMQ (reference sequence). Here the CDR3 DNA reads TGTGCCAGCAGCCCCGACCGCGACCACGAGCAGTACTTC. It is translated as CASSPDRDHEQYF.

In its sample, this clonotype was seen a few times. The chain couples TRBV11-3 to TRBJ1-1; D is uncertain. The V and J ends lost 2 bases and 1 base respectively, with 8 bases between them. The CDR3 loop spans 14 amino acids. Germline lookup yields CDR1 SGHNT and CDR2 YENEEA. The CDR3 coding sequence is TGTGCCAGCAGCTTATCCCGGCAGAACACTGAAGCTTTCTTT. This gives the protein CASSLSRQNTEAFF. Full variable domain (remainder filled in from reference TRBV11-3 and TRBJ1-1): EAGVVQSPRYKIIEKKQPVAFWCNPISGHNTLYWYLQNLGQGPELLIRYENEEAVDDSQLPKDRFSAERLKGVDSTLKIQPAELGDSAVYLCASSLSRQNTEAFFGQGTRLTVV.

This clonotype was counted ten times or more. This chain uses TRBV2 with TRBJ1-1; weak D call: TRBD1 (6 bases). Trimming shortened V by 0 bases and J by 1 base, and 6 bases separated the two germline ends. Germline lookup yields CDR1 SNHLY and CDR2 FYNNEI. This CDR3 region has 14 residues. The DNA for the CDR3 is TGTGCCAGCAGTGAAGCGACAGGGAACACTGAAGCTTTCTTT. It is translated as CASSEATGNTEAFF.

This chain connects TRBV19 to TRBJ1-1; no clear D. Germline V gene sequence: CDR1 LNHDA, CDR2 SQIVND (reference sequence). V lost 1 base and J 9 bases, leaving 9 bases between the germline ends. The CDR3 length is 12 residues. CDR3 in amino acids: CASSIGRPQAFF. CDR3 DNA: TGTGCCAGTAGTATAGGCCGGCCGCAAGCTTTCTTT.

The rearrangement links TRBV7-2 to TRBJ2-5; TRBD2 is a possible D gene (7 bases). This CDR3 is 15 amino acids long. The germline V gene has CDR1 SGHTA and CDR2 FQGNSA. V lost 5 bases and J 3 bases, leaving 16 bases between the germline ends. CDR3 DNA sequence: TGTGCCAGCAGCCCACTTGGGGGGGGCGAAGAGACCCAGTACTTC. Protein: CASSPLGGGEETQYF.